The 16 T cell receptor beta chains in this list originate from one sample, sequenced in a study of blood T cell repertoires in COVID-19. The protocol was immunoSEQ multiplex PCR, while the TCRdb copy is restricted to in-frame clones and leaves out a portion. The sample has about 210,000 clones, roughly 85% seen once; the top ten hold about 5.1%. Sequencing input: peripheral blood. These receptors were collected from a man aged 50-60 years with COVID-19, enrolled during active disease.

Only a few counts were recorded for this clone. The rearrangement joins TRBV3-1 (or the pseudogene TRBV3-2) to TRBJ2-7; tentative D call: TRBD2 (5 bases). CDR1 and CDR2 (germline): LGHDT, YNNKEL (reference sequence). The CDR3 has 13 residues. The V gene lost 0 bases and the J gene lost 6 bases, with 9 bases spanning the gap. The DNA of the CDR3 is TGTGCCAGCAGCCAAGATCAAACTAGCGAGCAGTACTTC. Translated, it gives CASSQDQTSEQYF.

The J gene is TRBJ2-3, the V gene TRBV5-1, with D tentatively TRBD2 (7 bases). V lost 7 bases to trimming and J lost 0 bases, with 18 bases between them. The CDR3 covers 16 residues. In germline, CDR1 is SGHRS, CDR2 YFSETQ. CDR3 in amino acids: CASGTGGDTSTDTQYF. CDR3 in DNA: TGCGCCAGCGGTACTGGGGGGGACACTAGCACAGATACGCAGTATTTT.

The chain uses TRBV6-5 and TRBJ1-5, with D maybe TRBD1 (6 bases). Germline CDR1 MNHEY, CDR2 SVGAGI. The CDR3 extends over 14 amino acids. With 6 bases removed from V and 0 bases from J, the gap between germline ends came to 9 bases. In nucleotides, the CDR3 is TGTGCCAGCAGGGACAGCAATAGCAATCAGCCCCAGCATTTT. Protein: CASRDSNSNQPQHF.

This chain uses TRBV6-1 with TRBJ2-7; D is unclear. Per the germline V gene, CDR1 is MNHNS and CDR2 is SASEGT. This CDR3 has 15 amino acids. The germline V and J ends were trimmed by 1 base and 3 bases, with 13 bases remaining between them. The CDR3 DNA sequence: TGTGCCAGCAGTGAAGTAGGTACAGTGAACTACGAGCAGTACTTC. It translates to CASSEVGTVNYEQYF.

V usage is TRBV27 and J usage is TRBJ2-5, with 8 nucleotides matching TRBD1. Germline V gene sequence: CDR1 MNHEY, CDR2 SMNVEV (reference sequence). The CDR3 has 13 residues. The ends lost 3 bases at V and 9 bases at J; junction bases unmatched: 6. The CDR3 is CASSLQGAGAQYF. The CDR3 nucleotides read TGTGCCAGCAGTTTGCAGGGGGCCGGGGCCCAGTACTTC.

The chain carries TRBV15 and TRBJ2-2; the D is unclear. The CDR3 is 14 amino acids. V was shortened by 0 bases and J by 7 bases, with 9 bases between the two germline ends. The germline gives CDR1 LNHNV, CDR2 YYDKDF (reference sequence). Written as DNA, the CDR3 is TGTGCCACCAGCAGAGATCTCAGCGTCGGGGAGCTGTTTTTT. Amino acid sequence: CATSRDLSVGELFF.

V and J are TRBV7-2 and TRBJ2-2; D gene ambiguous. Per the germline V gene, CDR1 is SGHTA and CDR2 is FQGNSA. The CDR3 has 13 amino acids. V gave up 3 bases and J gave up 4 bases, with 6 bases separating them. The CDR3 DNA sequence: TGTGCCAGCAGCTTCCCAGGCACCGGGGAGCTGTTTTTT. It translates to CASSFPGTGELFF.

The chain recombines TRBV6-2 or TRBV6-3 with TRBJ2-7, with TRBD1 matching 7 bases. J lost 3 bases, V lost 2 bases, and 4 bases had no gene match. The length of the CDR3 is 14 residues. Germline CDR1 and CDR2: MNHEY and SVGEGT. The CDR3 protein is CASSYGDRFYEQYF. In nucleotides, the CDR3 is TGTGCCAGCAGTTACGGGGACAGATTCTACGAGCAGTACTTC.

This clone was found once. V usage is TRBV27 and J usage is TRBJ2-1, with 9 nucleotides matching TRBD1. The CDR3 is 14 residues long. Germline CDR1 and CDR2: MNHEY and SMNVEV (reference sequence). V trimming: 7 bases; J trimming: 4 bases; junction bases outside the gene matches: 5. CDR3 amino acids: CASNPTGGYNEQFF. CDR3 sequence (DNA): TGTGCCAGCAACCCGACAGGGGGGTACAATGAGCAGTTCTTC.

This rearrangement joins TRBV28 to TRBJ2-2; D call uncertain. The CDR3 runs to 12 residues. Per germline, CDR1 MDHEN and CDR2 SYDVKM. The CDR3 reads CAEMANTGELFF. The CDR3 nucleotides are TGTGCTGAGATGGCGAACACCGGGGAGCTGTTTTTT.

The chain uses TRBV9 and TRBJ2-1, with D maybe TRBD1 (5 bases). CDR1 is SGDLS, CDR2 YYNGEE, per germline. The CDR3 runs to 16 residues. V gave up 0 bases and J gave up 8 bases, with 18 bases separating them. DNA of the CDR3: TGTGCCAGCAGCGTAGGTGGGGCAGGAGATAAGTATGAGCAGTTCTTC. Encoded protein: CASSVGGAGDKYEQFF.

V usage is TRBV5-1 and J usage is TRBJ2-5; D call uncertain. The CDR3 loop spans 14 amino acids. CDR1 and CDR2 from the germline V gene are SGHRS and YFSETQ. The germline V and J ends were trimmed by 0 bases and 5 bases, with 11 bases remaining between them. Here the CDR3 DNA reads TGCGCCAGCAGCTTGGCTACCTCTCGGGAGACCCAGTACTTC. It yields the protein CASSLATSRETQYF.

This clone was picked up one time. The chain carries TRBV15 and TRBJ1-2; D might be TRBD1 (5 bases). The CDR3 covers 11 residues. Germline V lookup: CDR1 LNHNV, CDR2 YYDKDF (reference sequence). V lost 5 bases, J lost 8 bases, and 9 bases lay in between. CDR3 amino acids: CATSPGKGYTF. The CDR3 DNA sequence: TGTGCCACCAGCCCAGGGAAGGGCTACACCTTC.

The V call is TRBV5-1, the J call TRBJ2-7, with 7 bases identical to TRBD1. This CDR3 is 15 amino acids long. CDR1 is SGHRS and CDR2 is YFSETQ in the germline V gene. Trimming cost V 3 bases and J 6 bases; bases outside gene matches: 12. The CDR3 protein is CASSSSGQSSAEQYF. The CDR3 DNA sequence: TGCGCCAGCAGCTCGTCGGGACAGAGTTCCGCCGAGCAGTACTTC.

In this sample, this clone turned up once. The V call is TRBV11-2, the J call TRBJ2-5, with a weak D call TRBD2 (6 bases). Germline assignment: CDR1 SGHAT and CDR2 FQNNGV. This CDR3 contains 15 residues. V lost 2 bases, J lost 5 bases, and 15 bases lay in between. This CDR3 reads CASSLFGGGVETQYF. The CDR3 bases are TGTGCCAGCAGCTTATTTGGCGGAGGGGTCGAGACCCAGTACTTC.

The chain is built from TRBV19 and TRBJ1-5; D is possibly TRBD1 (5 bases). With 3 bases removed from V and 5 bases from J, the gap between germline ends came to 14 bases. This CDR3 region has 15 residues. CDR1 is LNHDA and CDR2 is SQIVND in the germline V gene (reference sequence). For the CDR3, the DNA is TGTGCCAGTAGTATCCCCGGACGGGGGGATCAGCCCCAGCATTTT. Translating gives CASSIPGRGDQPQHF. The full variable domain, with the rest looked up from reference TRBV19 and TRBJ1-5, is DGGITQSPKYLFRKEGQNVTLSCEQNLNHDAMYWYRQDPGQGLRLIYYSQIVNDFQKGDIAEGYSVSREKKESFPLTVTSAQKNPTAFYLCASSIPGRGDQPQHFGDGTRLSIL.